The sequence of this T cell receptor beta chain was determined in a study of T cells in women clearing cervical HPV infection. Study details: Cases: HPV16-related CIN3 or worse on histology, 2 invasive cancers.

Overall study results and limits: Each sample's T-cell count was unknown, possibly confounding richness. It is unknown whether associations predate infection; no effector/memory or HPV-specific sorting. Cases carried less TRBV6-7 than controls: approximately 0.1% versus 0.16%.

Concerning this clone: Its cognate antigen is unknown. The CDR3 end lies 3 residues beyond the end of the read and is filled in from the germline J gene.

Germline V lookup: CDR1 DFQATT, CDR2 SNEGSKA (reference sequence). V trimming: 6 bases; J trimming: 9 bases; junction bases outside the gene matches: 8. The CDR3 length is 14 residues. Produced via immunoSEQ multiplex PCR; TCRdb's table is partial and in-frame only. This repertoire includes around 30,000 clones. The source of this sequence is a woman aged 18 to 75 with a cervical HPV16 infection that either progressed to CIN3+ or cleared (not recorded which). Sequencing input: blood buffy coat. The gene calls are TRBV20-1 and TRBJ2-1, with 13 bases lining up with TRBD2. The CDR3 loop reads CSALTSGRAVEQFF. The CDR3 DNA, read in part, is TGCAGTGCCCTAACTAGCGGGAGGGCGGTTGAG.